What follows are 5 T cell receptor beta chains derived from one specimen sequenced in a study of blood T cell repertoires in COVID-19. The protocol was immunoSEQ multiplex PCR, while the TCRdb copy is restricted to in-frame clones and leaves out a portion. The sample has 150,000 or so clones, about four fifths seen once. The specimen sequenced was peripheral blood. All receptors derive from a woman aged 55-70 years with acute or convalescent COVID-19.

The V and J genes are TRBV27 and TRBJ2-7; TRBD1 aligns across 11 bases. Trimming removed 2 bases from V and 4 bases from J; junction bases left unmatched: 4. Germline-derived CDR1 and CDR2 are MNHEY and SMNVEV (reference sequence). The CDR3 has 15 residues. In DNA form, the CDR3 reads TGTGCCAGCAGTTTAGAAGGGACAGGGGGTTACGAGCAGTACGTC. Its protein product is CASSLEGTGGYEQYV.

The CDR3 is CASSQISYLTGDTGELFF. The CDR3 region has the DNA TGTGCCAGCAGCCAGATCTCATACCTGACAGGGGACACCGGGGAGCTGTTTTTT. The rearrangement joins TRBV4-2 to TRBJ2-2; 8 bases match TRBD1. The CDR3 is 18 amino acids. Germline V gene lookup returns CDR1 LGHNA and CDR2 YNFKEQ. Trimming cost V 3 bases and J 3 bases; bases outside gene matches: 12.

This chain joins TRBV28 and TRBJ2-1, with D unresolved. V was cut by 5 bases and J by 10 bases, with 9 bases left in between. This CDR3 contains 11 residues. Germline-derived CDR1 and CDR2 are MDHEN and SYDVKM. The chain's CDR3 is CASSLQREQFF. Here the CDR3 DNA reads TGTGCCAGCAGTCTTCAGAGGGAGCAGTTCTTC.

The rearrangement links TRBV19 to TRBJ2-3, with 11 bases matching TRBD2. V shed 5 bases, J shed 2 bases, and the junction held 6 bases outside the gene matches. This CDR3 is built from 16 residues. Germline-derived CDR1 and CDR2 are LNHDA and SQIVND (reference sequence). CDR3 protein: CASSELAGAITDTQYF. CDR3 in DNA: TGTGCCAGTAGTGAACTAGCGGGGGCCATCACAGATACGCAGTATTTT.

The CDR3 reads CAWEDFPSGNTIYF. CDR3 coding DNA: TGTGCCTGGGAAGACTTTCCCTCTGGAAACACCATATATTTT. The J gene is TRBJ1-3, the V gene TRBV30; D is undetermined. There are 14 residues in the CDR3. V lost 5 bases to trimming and J lost 0 bases, with 11 bases between them. CDR1 is GTSNPN and CDR2 is SVGIG in the germline V gene (reference sequence).